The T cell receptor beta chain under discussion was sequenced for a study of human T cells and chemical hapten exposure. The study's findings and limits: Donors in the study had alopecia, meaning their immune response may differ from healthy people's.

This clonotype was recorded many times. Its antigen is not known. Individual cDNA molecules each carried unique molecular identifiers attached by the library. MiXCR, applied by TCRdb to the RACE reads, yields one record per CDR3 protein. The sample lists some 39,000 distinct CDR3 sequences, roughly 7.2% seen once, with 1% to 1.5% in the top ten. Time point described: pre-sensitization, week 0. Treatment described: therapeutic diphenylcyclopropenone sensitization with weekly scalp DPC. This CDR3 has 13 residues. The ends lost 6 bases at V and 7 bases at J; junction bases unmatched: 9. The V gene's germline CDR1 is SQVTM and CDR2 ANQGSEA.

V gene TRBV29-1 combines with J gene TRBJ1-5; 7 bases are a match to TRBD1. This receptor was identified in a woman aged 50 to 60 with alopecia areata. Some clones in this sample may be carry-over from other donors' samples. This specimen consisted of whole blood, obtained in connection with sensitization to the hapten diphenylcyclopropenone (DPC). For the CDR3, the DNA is TGCAGCGTGTGGGATAGGGGGCCCCAGCCCCAGCATTTT. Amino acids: CSVWDRGPQPQHF. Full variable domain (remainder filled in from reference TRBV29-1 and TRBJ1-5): SAVISQKPSRDICQRGTSLTIQCQVDSQVTMMFWYRQQPGQSLTLIATANQGSEATYESGFVIDKFPISRPNLTFSTLTVSNMSPEDSSIYLCSVWDRGPQPQHFGDGTRLSIL.